These 7 T cell receptor beta chains share one sample of origin, sequenced in a study of regulatory T cells in long-lasting Graves disease. Arm-PCR of CDR3 regions and iRepertoire HTBI primers were the basis on which TCR beta libraries were built. MiXCR was run by TCRdb on the multiplex PCR reads, yielding one entry per CDR3 protein. The table includes about half a million distinct CDR3 sequences, more than 10% detected once. The time point is: newly diagnosed GD, antithyroid drugs for less than 3 months. RNA extracted from PBMCs served as the sequencing template. The same data also contributed to another study, on T cells in Graves' hyperthyroidism and ophthalmopathy.

Sequencing was performed on peripheral blood mononuclear cells (PBMCs), taken at new diagnosis, from a patient treated with antithyroid drugs. The origin of the receptors is a woman in her twenties or thirties with Graves disease.

This clonotype was counted at least ten times. This chain links TRBV27 with TRBJ2-7; TRBD1 is a possible D gene (6 bases). The CDR3 runs to 14 residues. Germline-derived CDR1 and CDR2 are MNHEY and SMNVEV (reference sequence). The V end lost 5 bases, the J end lost 3 bases, and 14 bases lay between the germline ends. CDR3 bases: TGTGCCAGCAGTCCCCTGGGGGCAAGCTACGAGCAGTACTTC. It translates to CASSPLGASYEQYF.

There are many counts of this clonotype. The V and J genes are TRBV28 and TRBJ2-7; 11 bases align to TRBD2. This CDR3 is 14 amino acids long. Per germline, CDR1 MDHEN and CDR2 SYDVKM. Losses at the gene ends were 9 bases for V and 3 bases for J; bases not matched to a gene: 7. CDR3 sequence (DNA): TGTGCCAGTTCAGTGACTAGCGGGATCTACGAGCAGTACTTC. Translation: CASSVTSGIYEQYF.

CDR3 sequence: CASSPSIRGTSGPNEQFF. The CDR3 coding sequence is TGCGCCAGCAGCCCCTCAATACGTGGGACTAGCGGACCCAATGAGCAGTTCTTC. The V call is TRBV4-3, the J call TRBJ2-1; 11 nucleotides match TRBD2. Looked up from germline, CDR1 is LGHNA and CDR2 is YSLEER. CDR3 length equals 18 residues. Trimming removed 4 bases from V and 6 bases from J; junction bases left unmatched: 14.

There are many counts of this clonotype. The CDR3 sequence: CAWGGGGYTF. For the CDR3, the DNA is TGTGCCTGGGGTGGAGGGGGCTACACCTTC. The chain couples TRBV30 to TRBJ1-2; D unresolved. CDR3 length equals 10 residues. The germline V gene has CDR1 GTSNPN and CDR2 SVGIG (reference sequence). Trimming cost V 5 bases and J 8 bases, with 9 bases left between them.

This clonotype was observed many times. This chain links TRBV14 with TRBJ2-2; D remains ambiguous. Trimming stripped 6 bases from V and 5 bases from J, with 7 bases between. In germline, CDR1 is SGHDN, CDR2 FVKESK. CDR3 length equals 12 residues. The CDR3 nucleotides read TGTGCCAGCAGTCACCTGACCGGGGAGCTGTTTTTT. It yields the protein CASSHLTGELFF.

This clonotype was counted many times. V gene TRBV28 combines with J gene TRBJ1-2; the match to TRBD1 covers 8 bases. The CDR3 runs 18 residues. CDR1 and CDR2 (germline): MDHEN, SYDVKM. The trim removed 3 bases at V and 3 bases at J, leaving 15 bases unmatched. The DNA for the CDR3 is TGTGCCAGCAGTTTTTACCCCAGGACAGGGAGACAAGACTATGGCTACACCTTC. It translates to CASSFYPRTGRQDYGYTF.

The genes are TRBV5-1 and TRBJ1-6; D remains unclear. CDR1 and CDR2 (germline): SGHRS, YFSETQ. The CDR3 length is 13 residues. Between the trimmed V and J ends, which lost 0 bases and 10 bases, there was a span of 8 bases. The CDR3 DNA sequence: TGCGCCAGCAGCTTGGACACGTACTCACCCCTCCACTTT. Amino acids: CASSLDTYSPLHF.